The subject of this entry is one T cell receptor beta chain. In the authors' workflow: Nucleated cell counts were estimated from reference gene primer amplification. Sequenced by immunoSEQ multiplex PCR; TCRdb stores in-frame clones only, minus some. That table gives V, J and clone size, and the DNA gave D and trimming. The sample yields fewer than 80,000 clones, over 85% seen once. The source of the sample is a study of blood T cell repertoires in COVID-19. Sequencing was done on a sample of peripheral blood. This clonotype was obtained from a woman of 80 years or more with active or convalescent COVID-19.

The CDR3 spells CASSKWTGAGTDTQYF. The DNA for the CDR3 is TGTGCCAGCAGCAAATGGACAGGGGCAGGGACAGATACGCAGTATTTT. The V call is TRBV7-2, the J call TRBJ2-3, with 9 bases aligning to TRBD1. V shed 5 bases, J shed 3 bases, and the junction held 9 bases outside the gene matches. Germline V gives CDR1 SGHTA, CDR2 FQGNSA. The CDR3 loop spans 16 amino acids.